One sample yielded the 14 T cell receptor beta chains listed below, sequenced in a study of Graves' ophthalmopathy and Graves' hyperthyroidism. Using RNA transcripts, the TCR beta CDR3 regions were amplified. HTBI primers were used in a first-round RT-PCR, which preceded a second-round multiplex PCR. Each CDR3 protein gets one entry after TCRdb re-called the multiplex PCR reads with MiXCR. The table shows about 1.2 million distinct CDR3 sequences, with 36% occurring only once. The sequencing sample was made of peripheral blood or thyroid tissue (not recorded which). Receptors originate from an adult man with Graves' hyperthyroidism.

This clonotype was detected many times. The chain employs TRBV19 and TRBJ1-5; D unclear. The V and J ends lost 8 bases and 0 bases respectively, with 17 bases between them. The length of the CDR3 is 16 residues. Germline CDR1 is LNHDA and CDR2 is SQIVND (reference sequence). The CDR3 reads CASAKVAAGSNQPQHF. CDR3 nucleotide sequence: TGTGCCAGTGCTAAGGTGGCAGCGGGTAGCAATCAGCCCCAGCATTTT.

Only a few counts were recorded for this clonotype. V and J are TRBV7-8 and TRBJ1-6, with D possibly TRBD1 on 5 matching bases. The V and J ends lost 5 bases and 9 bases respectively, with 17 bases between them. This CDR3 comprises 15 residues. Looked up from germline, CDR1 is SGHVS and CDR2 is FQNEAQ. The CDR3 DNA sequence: TGTGCCAGCAGCCGCACCGGGGCAGAGGGTTCACCCCTCCACTTT. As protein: CASSRTGAEGSPLHF.

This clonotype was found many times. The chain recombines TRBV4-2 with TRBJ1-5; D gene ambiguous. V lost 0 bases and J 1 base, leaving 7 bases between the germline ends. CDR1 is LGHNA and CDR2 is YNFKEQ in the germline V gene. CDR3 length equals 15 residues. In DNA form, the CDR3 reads TGTGCCAGCAGCCAAGAGGAGTGGAGCAATCAGCCCCAGCATTTT. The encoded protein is CASSQEEWSNQPQHF.

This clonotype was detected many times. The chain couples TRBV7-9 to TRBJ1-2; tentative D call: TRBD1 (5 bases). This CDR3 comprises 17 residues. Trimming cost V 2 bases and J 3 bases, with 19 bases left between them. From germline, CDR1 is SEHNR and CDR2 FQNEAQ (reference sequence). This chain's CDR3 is CASSLTGDGLGDYGYTF. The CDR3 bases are TGTGCCAGCAGCTTAACGGGGGACGGGCTCGGGGACTATGGCTACACCTTC.

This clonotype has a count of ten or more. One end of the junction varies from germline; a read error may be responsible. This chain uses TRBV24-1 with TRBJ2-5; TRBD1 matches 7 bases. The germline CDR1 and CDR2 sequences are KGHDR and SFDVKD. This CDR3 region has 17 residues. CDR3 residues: CAASDDRVAGDTETQYF. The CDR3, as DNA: TGTGCCGCCAGTGATGACAGGGTGGCGGGTGATACAGAGACCCAGTACTTC.

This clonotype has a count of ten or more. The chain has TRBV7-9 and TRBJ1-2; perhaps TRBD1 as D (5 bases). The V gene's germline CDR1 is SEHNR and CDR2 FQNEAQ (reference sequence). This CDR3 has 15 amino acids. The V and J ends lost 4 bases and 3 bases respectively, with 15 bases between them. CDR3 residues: CASSSTRVGDYGYTF. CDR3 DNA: TGTGCCAGCAGCTCCACCCGGGTAGGGGACTATGGCTACACCTTC. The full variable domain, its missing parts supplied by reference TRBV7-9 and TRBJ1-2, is DTGVSQNPRHKITKRGQNVTFRCDPISEHNRLYWYRQTLGQGPEFLTYFQNEAQLEKSRLLSDRFSAERPKGSFSTLEIQRTEQGDSAMYLCASSSTRVGDYGYTFGSGTRLTVV.

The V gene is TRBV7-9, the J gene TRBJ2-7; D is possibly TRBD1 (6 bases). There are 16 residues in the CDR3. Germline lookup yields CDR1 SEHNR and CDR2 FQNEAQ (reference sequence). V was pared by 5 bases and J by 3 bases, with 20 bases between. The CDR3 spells CASSPLTGEKVYEQYF. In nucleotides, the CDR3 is TGTGCCAGCAGCCCCCTGACAGGAGAAAAGGTCTACGAGCAGTACTTC.

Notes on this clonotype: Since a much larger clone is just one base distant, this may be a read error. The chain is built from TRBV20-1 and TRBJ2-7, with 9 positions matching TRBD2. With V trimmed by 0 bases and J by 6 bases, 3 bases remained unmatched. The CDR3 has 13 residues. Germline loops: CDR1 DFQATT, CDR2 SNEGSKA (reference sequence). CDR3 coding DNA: TGCAGTGCTAGAGAAGGGACTAGCCGCGAGCAGTACTTC. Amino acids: CSAREGTSREQYF.

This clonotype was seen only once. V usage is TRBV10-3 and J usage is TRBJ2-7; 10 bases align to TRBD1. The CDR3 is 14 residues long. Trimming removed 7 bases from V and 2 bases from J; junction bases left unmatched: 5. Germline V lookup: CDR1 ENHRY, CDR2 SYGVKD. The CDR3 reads CAITEDRGTYEQYF. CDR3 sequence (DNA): TGTGCCATCACCGAGGACAGGGGGACCTACGAGCAGTACTTC.

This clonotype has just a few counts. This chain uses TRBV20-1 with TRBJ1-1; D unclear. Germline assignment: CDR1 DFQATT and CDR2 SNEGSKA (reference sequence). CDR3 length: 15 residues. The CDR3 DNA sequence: TGCAGAGTGGGCGGCTACACAAGGGTGAACACTGAAGCTTTCTTT. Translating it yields CRVGGYTRVNTEAFF.

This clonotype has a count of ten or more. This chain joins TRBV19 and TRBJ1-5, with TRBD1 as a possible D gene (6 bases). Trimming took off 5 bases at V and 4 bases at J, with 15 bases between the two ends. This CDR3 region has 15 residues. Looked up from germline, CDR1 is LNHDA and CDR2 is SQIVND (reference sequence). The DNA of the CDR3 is TGTGCCAGTAGTCCGGGGGCAGCAATAAATCAGCCCCAGCATTTT. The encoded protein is CASSPGAAINQPQHF.

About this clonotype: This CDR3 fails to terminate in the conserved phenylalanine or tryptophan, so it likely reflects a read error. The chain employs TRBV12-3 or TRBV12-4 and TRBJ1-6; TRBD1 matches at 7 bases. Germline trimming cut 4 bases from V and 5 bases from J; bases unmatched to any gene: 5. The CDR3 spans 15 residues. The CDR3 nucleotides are TGTGCCAGCAGTTCCGGACAGGTGAATAATTCACCCCTCCACGTT. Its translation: CASSSGQVNNSPLHV.

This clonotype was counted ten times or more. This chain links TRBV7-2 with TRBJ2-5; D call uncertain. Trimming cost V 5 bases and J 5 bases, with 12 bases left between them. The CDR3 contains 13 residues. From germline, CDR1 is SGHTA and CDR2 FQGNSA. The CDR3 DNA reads TGTGCCAGCAGCCCAGACCCCGGGGAGACCCAGTACTTC. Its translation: CASSPDPGETQYF.

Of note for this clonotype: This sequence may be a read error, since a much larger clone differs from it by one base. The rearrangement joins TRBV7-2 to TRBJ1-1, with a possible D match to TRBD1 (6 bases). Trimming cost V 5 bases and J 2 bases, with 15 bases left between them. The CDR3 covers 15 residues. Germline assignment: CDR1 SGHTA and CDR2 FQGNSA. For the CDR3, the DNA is TGTGCCAGCAGCGCCAACCGACAGGTTAACACTGAAGCTTTCTTT. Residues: CASSANRQVNTEAFF. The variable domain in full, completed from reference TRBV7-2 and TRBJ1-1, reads GAGVSQSPSNKVTEKGKDVELRCDPISGHTALYWYRQSLGQGLEFLIYFQGNSAPDKSGLPSDRFSAERTGGSVSTLTIQRTQQEDSAVYLCASSANRQVNTEAFFGQGTRLTVV.